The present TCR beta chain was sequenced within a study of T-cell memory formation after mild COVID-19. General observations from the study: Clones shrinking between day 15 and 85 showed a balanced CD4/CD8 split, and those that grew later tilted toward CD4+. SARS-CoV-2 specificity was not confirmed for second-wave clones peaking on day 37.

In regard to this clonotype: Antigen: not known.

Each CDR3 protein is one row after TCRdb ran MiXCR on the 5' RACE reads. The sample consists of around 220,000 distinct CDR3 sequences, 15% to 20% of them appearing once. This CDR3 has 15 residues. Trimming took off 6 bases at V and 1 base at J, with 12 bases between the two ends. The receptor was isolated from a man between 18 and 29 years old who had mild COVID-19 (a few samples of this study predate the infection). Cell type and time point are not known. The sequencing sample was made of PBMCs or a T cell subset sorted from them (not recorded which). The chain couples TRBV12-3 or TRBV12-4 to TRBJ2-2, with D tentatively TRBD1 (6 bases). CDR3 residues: CASSQGSLNTGELFF. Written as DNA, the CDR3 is TGTGCCAGCAGCCAGGGGTCCCTGAACACCGGGGAGCTGTTTTTT.